This TCR beta chain was sequenced for a study of CD8 T cells in ankylosing spondylitis (dated by TCRdb to about 2017). Some background on the complete study: To find TCR variants linked to disease, the study profiled T cell receptor beta repertoires in ankylosing spondylitis patients and healthy donors. The full study cohort comprised around 23 ankylosing spondylitis patients and some 100 healthy donors. Peripheral blood samples were taken, and synovial fluid was additionally collected from ankylosing spondylitis patients. Broad study findings and their caveats: The disease-linked clones were reported as significantly enriched in matched synovial fluid samples from ankylosing spondylitis patients. A CD8+ phenotype was shown by the disease-linked clones, which were found at relatively low frequencies in peripheral blood. Blood from ankylosing spondylitis patients appeared to be characterized by a TCR beta motif made up of several highly homologous amino acid variants. Some motif variants had previously been reported in the synovial fluid and blood of reactive arthritis patients, which suggests shared mechanisms of disease initiation.

Sequencing used an Illumina HiSeq 2500. TCR beta libraries were prepared by quantitative 5'-RACE with molecular barcodes. Per the original workflow: A new computational method, built on a probabilistic model of VDJ rearrangement, was used to identify disease-linked TCR variants. TCRdb redid the processing of the public reads, applying fastp at Q25 and MiXCR, and retained in-frame beta chains. Identical CDR3 protein sequences are pooled into one entry, listed with their most common genes and DNA. The V and J calls come from TCRdb's annotation, not from the publication. This sample lists hundreds of thousands of distinct CDR3 sequences; about 12% were detected once. Approximately 0.5% of the sample lies in the top ten. Deletion took 8 bases off V and 0 bases off J, with a span of 8 bases between the germline ends. Measured from the cysteine to the phenylalanine, the CDR3 is 13 residues long. Only the CDR3 portion is preserved as DNA: 39 bases, with reading frame beginning at the first base.

This clonotype occurred many times. No antigen is known for it. No quality values exist for individual bases; no much larger clone is one base distant. Sequencing used blood, either unsorted or a sorted T cell fraction (not recorded which). The chain was built from TRBV12-3 or TRBV12-4 and TRBJ1-3; the D gene is unclear. This sequence was found in a male donor with ankylosing spondylitis. CDR3 protein: CASGRFSGNTIYF. The sequenced DNA: TGTGCCAGCGGACGGTTCTCTGGAAACACCATATATTTT.